Each of the 22 T cell receptor beta chains below was sequenced from the same sample in a study of response to subunit inactivated influenza vaccine. TCRdb called the RT-PCR reads again in MiXCR, with one record for every CDR3 protein. The sample shows about 310,000 distinct CDR3 sequences, 20% to 25% of them seen only once. The sequenced sample was PBMCs from blood, obtained approximately 20 months after vaccination. Every receptor here comes from a man aged 50-75 years who received an inactivated influenza vaccine.

The genes are TRBV29-1 and TRBJ2-2; TRBD2 aligns across 7 bases. Trimming at V came to 0 bases and at J to 1 base, leaving 5 bases not matched to a gene. Germline CDR1 and CDR2: SQVTM and ANQGSEA. This CDR3 comprises 16 residues. CDR3 sequence reads: CSVEDRASGNTGELFF. The CDR3 DNA reads as TGCAGCGTTGAAGATCGGGCTAGCGGGAACACCGGGGAGCTGTTTTTT.

As for this clonotype: Just one base apart from a much larger clone, this may be a read error. The genes are TRBV7-9 and TRBJ1-5; 7 nucleotides match TRBD1. CDR3 size: 15 residues. V lost 7 bases, J lost 3 bases, and 9 bases stayed unmatched. Looked up from germline, CDR1 is SEHNR and CDR2 is FQNEAQ (reference sequence). CDR3: CASNAWTGNNQPQHF. The DNA for the CDR3 is TGTGCCAGCAACGCTTGGACAGGAAACAATCAGCCCCAGCATTTT.

This clonotype was seen a handful of times. The chain joins TRBV4-1 to TRBJ2-1, with D possibly being TRBD2 (7 bases). CDR1 MGHRA and CDR2 YSYEKL come from the germline V gene. The CDR3 extends over 17 amino acids. Trimming took off 4 bases at V and 3 bases at J, with 19 bases between the two ends. The CDR3 reads CASSRVGGGVNYNEQFF. The CDR3 coding sequence is TGCGCCAGCAGCCGCGTCGGAGGGGGGGTTAACTACAATGAGCAGTTCTTC.

The chain joins TRBV7-9 to TRBJ1-6, with 7 bases matching TRBD1. CDR1 is SEHNR, CDR2 FQNEAQ, per germline (reference sequence). J was trimmed by 4 bases and V by 0 bases; bases with no gene match: 0. There are 15 residues in the CDR3. Here the CDR3 reads CASSLAGQYNSPLHF. In DNA form, the CDR3 reads TGTGCCAGCAGCTTAGCGGGACAGTATAATTCACCCCTCCACTTT.

This chain connects TRBV28 to TRBJ2-1, with TRBD2 matching 12 bases. CDR3 length: 15 residues. Germline-derived CDR1 and CDR2 are MDHEN and SYDVKM. The junction had 6 bases not matched to a gene; V was cut back by 5 bases and J by 7 bases. The CDR3 is CASSTPSGGANEQFF. In DNA form, the CDR3 reads TGTGCCAGCAGTACCCCTAGCGGGGGGGCTAATGAGCAGTTCTTC.

This clonotype appeared once. The J gene is TRBJ1-5, the V gene TRBV7-8; a weak D match, TRBD1 (5 bases). Germline values: CDR1 SGHVS, CDR2 FQNEAQ. The V end lost 2 bases, the J end lost 7 bases, and 15 bases lay between the germline ends. This CDR3 is built from 15 residues. CDR3: CASSLSQGSGQPQHF. The CDR3 DNA follows: TGTGCCAGCAGCTTATCTCAGGGTTCGGGCCAGCCCCAGCATTTT.

The chain joins TRBV20-1 to TRBJ1-2; maybe TRBD1 (5 bases). Germline-derived CDR1 and CDR2 are DFQATT and SNEGSKA (reference sequence). The ends were cut back, 3 bases at V and 3 bases at J, with 14 bases in the middle. The CDR3 covers 14 residues. The CDR3 is CSARGDGTHYGYTF. CDR3 DNA: TGCAGTGCTAGGGGGGACGGCACACACTATGGCTACACCTTC.

There are many counts of this clonotype. The chain combines TRBV2 with TRBJ2-7, with D hard to call. The CDR3 sequence is 13 residues long. Germline-derived CDR1 and CDR2 are SNHLY and FYNNEI. Deletions cut 4 bases from V and 3 bases from J, with 10 bases between. The CDR3 region is CASSGTAGYEQYF. In DNA form, the CDR3 reads TGTGCCAGCAGTGGGACCGCCGGCTACGAGCAGTACTTC. Looking up the rest from reference TRBV2 and TRBJ2-7 gives the full variable domain: EPEVTQTPSHQVTQMGQEVILRCVPISNHLYFYWYRQILGQKVEFLVSFYNNEISEKSEIFDDQFSVERPDGSNFTLKIRSTKLEDSAMYFCASSGTAGYEQYFGPGTRLTVT.

This clonotype showed up just a few times. The chain recombines TRBV4-2 with TRBJ2-7; D gene unclear. V lost 0 bases to trimming and J lost 5 bases, with 8 bases between them. Germline V gene lookup returns CDR1 LGHNA and CDR2 YNFKEQ. The CDR3 is made up of 13 amino acids. CDR3 residues: CASSQEARDEQYF. The CDR3 DNA reads TGTGCCAGCAGCCAAGAGGCTCGGGACGAGCAGTACTTC.

The rearrangement uses TRBV20-1 and TRBJ2-5; weak D call: TRBD2 (6 bases). V lost 3 bases and J 2 bases, leaving 13 bases between the germline ends. The CDR3 totals 14 residues. The germline CDR1 and CDR2 sequences are DFQATT and SNEGSKA (reference sequence). This chain's CDR3 is CSASHRDLQETQYF. CDR3 bases: TGCAGTGCTAGTCACCGGGACTTACAAGAGACCCAGTACTTC.

The V and J genes are TRBV6-5 and TRBJ2-3, with 8 bases lining up with TRBD2. The germline V gene has CDR1 MNHEY and CDR2 SVGAGI. J was trimmed by 2 bases and V by 4 bases; bases with no gene match: 5. The CDR3 sequence is 15 residues long. The CDR3 region is CASSFRRGATDTQYF. The CDR3 DNA reads as TGTGCCAGCAGTTTTCGGCGGGGGGCCACAGATACGCAGTATTTT.

V usage is TRBV19 and J usage is TRBJ1-5; TRBD1 might be the D (5 bases). V gave up 7 bases and J gave up 4 bases, with 17 bases separating them. Germline V gene sequence: CDR1 LNHDA, CDR2 SQIVND (reference sequence). CDR3 length equals 15 residues. For the CDR3, the DNA is TGTGCCAGTACCGATGGGGGGTTCGGAAATCAGCCCCAGCATTTT. Translated, it gives CASTDGGFGNQPQHF.

The chain uses TRBV4-3 and TRBJ2-1, with 13 bases lining up with TRBD2. The CDR3 sequence is 17 residues long. CDR1 LGHNA and CDR2 YSLEER come from the germline V gene. V lost 4 bases and J lost 8; bases outside the gene matches: 11. CDR3 sequence (DNA): TGCGCCAGCAGCCCCCCGAGTGGACTAGCGGGGGTTCATGAGCAGTTCTTC. Encoded protein: CASSPPSGLAGVHEQFF.

The CDR3 here is CSARRPGQVTEAFF. The CDR3 DNA sequence: TGCAGTGCTAGAAGACCGGGACAAGTCACTGAAGCTTTCTTT. This chain joins TRBV20-1 and TRBJ1-1; possible D gene TRBD1, 6 bases. The CDR3 runs 14 residues. V lost 2 bases and J 4 bases, leaving 14 bases between the germline ends. Germline CDR1 reads DFQATT; CDR2 reads SNEGSKA (reference sequence).

Only a few counts were recorded for this clonotype. The genes are TRBV24-1 and TRBJ1-1; D possibly corresponds to TRBD1 (5 bases). The germline V and J ends were trimmed by 4 bases and 2 bases, with 13 bases remaining between them. CDR1 is KGHDR and CDR2 is SFDVKD in the germline V gene. The CDR3 contains 15 residues. The CDR3 DNA is TGTGCCACCAGTGACCCCCGGGACCCCAACACTGAAGCTTTCTTT. Its translation: CATSDPRDPNTEAFF.

The table lists this clonotype with many counts. V usage is TRBV7-9 and J usage is TRBJ1-2, with TRBD1 identical over 9 bases. Per the germline V gene, CDR1 is SEHNR and CDR2 is FQNEAQ (reference sequence). The junction had 3 bases not matched to a gene; V was cut back by 6 bases and J by 4 bases. This CDR3 is 13 amino acids long. The CDR3 spells CASSGTGTYGYTF. DNA of the CDR3: TGTGCCAGCAGTGGGACAGGGACCTATGGCTACACCTTC.

This clonotype has a count of ten or more. This chain links TRBV25-1 with TRBJ1-5; D remains unclear. The V end lost 5 bases, the J end lost 1 base, and 3 bases lay between the germline ends. The CDR3 runs 12 residues. Germline loops: CDR1 MGHDK, CDR2 SYGVNS. CDR3: CASSRSNQPQHF. Written as DNA, the CDR3 is TGTGCCAGCAGTCGGAGCAATCAGCCCCAGCATTTT.

The V and J genes are TRBV15 and TRBJ1-2; the D is unclear. V lost 0 bases to trimming and J lost 7 bases, with 6 bases between them. In germline, CDR1 is LNHNV, CDR2 YYDKDF (reference sequence). The CDR3 is made up of 12 amino acids. CDR3 DNA sequence: TGTGCCACCAGCAGAGATCTAACTGGCTACACCTTC. Encoded protein: CATSRDLTGYTF.

This clonotype was seen only a few times. The chain links TRBV20-1 to TRBJ1-4; no clear D. Germline CDR1 and CDR2: DFQATT and SNEGSKA (reference sequence). Trimming shortened V by 1 base and J by 8 bases, and 14 bases separated the two germline ends. This CDR3 contains 14 residues. The CDR3 region is CSARVLGIEEKLFF. DNA for the CDR3: TGCAGTGCTAGAGTGTTGGGGATAGAAGAAAAACTGTTTTTT.

The chain carries TRBV3-1 and TRBJ1-3, with D perhaps TRBD1 (6 bases). This CDR3 has 13 residues. Germline CDR1 reads LGHDT; CDR2 reads YNNKEL (reference sequence). The ends were cut back, 1 base at V and 10 bases at J, with 11 bases in the middle. In nucleotides, the CDR3 is TGTGCCAGCAGCCAAGGGACAGTGGGAACCATATATTTT. Amino acid sequence: CASSQGTVGTIYF.

This clonotype was found many times. V usage is TRBV20-1 and J usage is TRBJ1-1, with TRBD1 as a possible D gene (5 bases). The CDR3 runs to 15 residues. V shed 2 bases and J shed 0 bases, with 13 bases lying between them. CDR1 and CDR2 from the germline V gene are DFQATT and SNEGSKA (reference sequence). This CDR3 reads CSARSGDRMNTEAFF. The CDR3 region has the DNA TGCAGTGCTAGATCGGGGGACCGCATGAACACTGAAGCTTTCTTT.

The table lists this clonotype with a count of one. The chain combines TRBV27 with TRBJ1-2, with 7 bases identical to TRBD1. The length of the CDR3 is 14 residues. The ends lost 6 bases at V and 9 bases at J; junction bases unmatched: 13. Germline V lookup: CDR1 MNHEY, CDR2 SMNVEV (reference sequence). CDR3 residues: CASSPEAGTDCYTF. CDR3 coding DNA: TGTGCCAGCAGCCCCGAAGCCGGGACAGATTGCTACACCTTC.